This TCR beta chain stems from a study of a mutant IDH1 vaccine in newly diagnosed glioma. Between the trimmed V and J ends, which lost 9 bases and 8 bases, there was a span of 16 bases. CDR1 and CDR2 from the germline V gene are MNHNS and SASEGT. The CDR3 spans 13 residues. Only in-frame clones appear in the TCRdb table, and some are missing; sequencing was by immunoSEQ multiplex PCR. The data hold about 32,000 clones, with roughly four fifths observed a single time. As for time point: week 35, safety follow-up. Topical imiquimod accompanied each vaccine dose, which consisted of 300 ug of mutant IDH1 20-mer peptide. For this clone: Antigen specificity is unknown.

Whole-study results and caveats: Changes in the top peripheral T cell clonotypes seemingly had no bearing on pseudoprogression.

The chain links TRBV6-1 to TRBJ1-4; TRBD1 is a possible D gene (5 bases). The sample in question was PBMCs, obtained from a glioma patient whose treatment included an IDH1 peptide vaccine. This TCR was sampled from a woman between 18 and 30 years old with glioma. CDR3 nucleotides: TGTGCCAGTGAGACAGCAGACACAGAAAAACTGTTTTTT. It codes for CASETADTEKLFF.